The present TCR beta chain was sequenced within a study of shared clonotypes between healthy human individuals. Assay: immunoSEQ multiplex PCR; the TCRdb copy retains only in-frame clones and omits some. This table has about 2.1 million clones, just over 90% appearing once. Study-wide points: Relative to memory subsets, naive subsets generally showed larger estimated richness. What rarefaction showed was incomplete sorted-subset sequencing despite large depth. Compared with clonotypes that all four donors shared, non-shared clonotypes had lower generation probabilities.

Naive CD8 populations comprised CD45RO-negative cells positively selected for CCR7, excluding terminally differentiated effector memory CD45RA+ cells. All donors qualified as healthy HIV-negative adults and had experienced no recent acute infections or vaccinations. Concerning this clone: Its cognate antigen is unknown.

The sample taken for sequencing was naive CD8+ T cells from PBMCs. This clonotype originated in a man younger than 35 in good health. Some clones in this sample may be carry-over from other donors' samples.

The CDR3 loop is CASSSTGQYNEQFF. CDR3 nucleotide sequence: TGTGCCAGCAGCTCAACAGGACAGTACAATGAGCAGTTCTTC. The V and J genes are TRBV11-3 and TRBJ2-1, with TRBD1 as a possible D gene (6 bases). There are 14 residues in the CDR3. Looked up from germline, CDR1 is SGHNT and CDR2 is YENEEA. V gave up 4 bases and J gave up 4 bases, with 11 bases separating them.